Given below is one T cell receptor (beta chain) in context. The sample belongs to a study of shared clonotypes between healthy human individuals. Only CD45RO-negative cells positively selected for CCR7 counted as naive CD8 cells, so terminally differentiated effector memory CD45RA+ cells were excluded. The repertoire was sequenced with immunoSEQ multiplex PCR; TCRdb's copy has only in-frame clones and lacks some. The sample has about 600,000 clones, 98% seen once. This clonotype was sampled from a man aged 25 to 40 in good health. Material: naive CD8+ T cells sorted from blood.

The CDR3 DNA is TGTGCCAGCAGTTACTCCAGGCTAGCGGGAATTGATGAGCAGTTCTTC. Protein: CASSYSRLAGIDEQFF. The chain joins TRBV6-6 to TRBJ2-1; 9 bases match TRBD2. The CDR3 consists of 16 residues. Germline-derived CDR1 and CDR2 are MNHNY and SVGAGI (reference sequence). The trim removed 0 bases at V and 8 bases at J, leaving 8 bases unmatched.